This T cell receptor beta chain was captured by sequencing in a study of shared T cell receptors in the human thymus. Generated by immunoSEQ multiplex PCR, the TCRdb table keeps only in-frame clones and is missing some. The data show 500,000 to 550,000 clones, about 84% seen once. Trimming pared 5 bases from V and 6 bases from J, leaving 7 bases between. CDR3 length equals 12 residues. The germline gives CDR1 LNHDA, CDR2 SQIVND (reference sequence). These data are also associated with another study on human thymus T cells. That source notes: Thymic tissue was derived from resections collected during corrective heart surgery. Thymic and blood repertoires appeared to carry a bias in their V and J gene usage. Related research reported highly overlapping thymic repertoires among unrelated individuals.

The sample comprised thymocytes. This chain connects TRBV19 to TRBJ2-2; D not resolved. The TCR was taken from a boy younger than two with a congenital heart defect. This chain's CDR3 is CASSRDSGELFF. CDR3 in DNA: TGTGCCAGTAGTCGAGATTCCGGGGAGCTGTTTTTT.